This T cell receptor beta chain was recovered during a study of cytomegalovirus exposure and HLA in healthy donors. On this clone itself: Antigen unknown.

TCRdb's table, derived via immunoSEQ multiplex PCR, lists solely in-frame clones and lacks some. The repertoire holds some 85,000 clones, with 96% as singletons. Study-level points and caveats: In vitro testing confirmed three CMV-associated chains as specific for CMV antigens. Clusters of TCRs from the first cohort tended to co-occur in the approximately 120 validation repertoires (as a later analysis found).

The trim removed 4 bases at V and 2 bases at J, leaving 13 bases unmatched. Germline V CDR1 and CDR2: LGHNA, YNFKEQ. The CDR3 spans 19 residues. The sequence was collected from a woman aged 18-35 years in good health and CMV-seronegative. Sequenced input: PBMCs. The V gene is TRBV4-2, the J gene TRBJ2-7; 14 nucleotides align to TRBD2. The CDR3 DNA is TGTGCCAGCAGCCGCCTTCGGGGGACTAGCGGGAGTAGAACCTACGAGCAGTACTTC. Its translation: CASSRLRGTSGSRTYEQYF.